These 30 T cell receptor beta chains were sequenced from one sample in a study of OX40 agonist ivuxolimab in advanced cancers. Assay used: immunoSEQ multiplex PCR; TCRdb lists only in-frame clones, some missing. The sample contains approximately 74,000 clones, around 91% of which appear only once. The material sequenced was CD4+ or CD8+ T cells sorted from blood, taken in a trial of the OX40 agonist ivuxolimab. These receptor sequences come from an adult with an advanced solid tumor such as melanoma, head and neck, liver or kidney cancer.

The chain has TRBV12-5 and TRBJ1-2; no reliable D call. The V and J ends lost 0 bases and 8 bases respectively, with 7 bases between them. In germline, CDR1 is LGHNT, CDR2 FRNRAP. The CDR3 contains 12 residues. CDR3 DNA sequence: TGTGCTAGTGGTTTGGTACCCGAAGGCTACACCTTC. Protein product: CASGLVPEGYTF.

The chain recombines TRBV7-9 with TRBJ2-7, with 11 bases lining up with TRBD1. Unmatched junction bases numbered 8, after V lost 5 bases and J lost 5 bases. This CDR3 region has 15 residues. Germline CDR1 reads SEHNR; CDR2 reads FQNEAQ (reference sequence). The CDR3 coding sequence is TGTGCCAGCAGCCGTGGACAGGGGGCATCCGACGAGCAGTACTTC. It encodes CASSRGQGASDEQYF. Full variable domain (rest looked up from reference TRBV7-9 and TRBJ2-7): DTGVSQNPRHKITKRGQNVTFRCDPISEHNRLYWYRQTLGQGPEFLTYFQNEAQLEKSRLLSDRFSAERPKGSFSTLEIQRTEQGDSAMYLCASSRGQGASDEQYFGPGTRLTVT.

V is TRBV28 and J is TRBJ1-6; D not certain. The CDR3 sequence is 14 residues long. Germline V gene lookup returns CDR1 MDHEN and CDR2 SYDVKM. The V gene lost 6 bases and the J gene lost 7 bases, with 13 bases spanning the gap. The CDR3 bases are TGTGCCAGCAGAAGGGCCGGAGTAAATTCACCCCTCCACTTT. It translates to CASRRAGVNSPLHF.

The chain carries TRBV7-8 and TRBJ2-1, with TRBD1 matching 7 bases. The germline V gene has CDR1 SGHVS and CDR2 FQNEAQ. V was clipped by 2 bases and J by 2 bases; unmatched bases: 6. The CDR3 is made up of 16 amino acids. The CDR3 spells CASSLKPGQTYNEQFF. The DNA of the CDR3 is TGTGCCAGCAGCTTAAAGCCGGGACAGACCTACAATGAGCAGTTCTTC. The entire variable domain, with the rest obtained from reference TRBV7-8 and TRBJ2-1, is as follows: GAGVSQSPRYKVAKRGQDVALRCDPISGHVSLFWYQQALGQGPEFLTYFQNEAQLDKSGLPSDRFFAERPEGSVSTLKIQRTQQEDSAVYLCASSLKPGQTYNEQFFGPGTRLTVL.

This clone was detected only once. The rearrangement links TRBV7-3 to TRBJ2-1, with D possibly being TRBD2 (6 bases). Germline CDR1 is SGHTA and CDR2 is FQGTGA. CDR3 length: 15 residues. With 4 bases removed from V and 4 bases from J, the gap between germline ends came to 14 bases. The CDR3 protein is CASSSRWGEYNEQFF. Here the CDR3 DNA reads TGTGCCAGCAGCTCTCGGTGGGGGGAGTACAATGAGCAGTTCTTC.

This chain links TRBV28 with TRBJ2-5; D unclear. The CDR3 is 14 amino acids. V was trimmed by 5 bases and J by 7 bases, leaving 17 bases between them. The V gene's germline CDR1 is MDHEN and CDR2 SYDVKM. The CDR3 here is CASSLPTPSGTQYF. The CDR3 DNA reads TGTGCCAGCAGTCTTCCGACTCCCTCGGGGACCCAGTACTTC.

This chain links TRBV28 with TRBJ2-4, with a possible D match to TRBD1 (6 bases). The V gene's germline CDR1 is MDHEN and CDR2 SYDVKM. CDR3 size: 18 residues. V was shortened by 5 bases and J by 2 bases, with 22 bases between the two germline ends. DNA for the CDR3: TGTGCCAGCAGTCCCTGGCAGGGGAAATCGGAGCCCAAAAACATTCAGTACTTC. Its protein is CASSPWQGKSEPKNIQYF.

The chain has TRBV11-2 and TRBJ2-7; no reliable D call. This CDR3 spans 13 amino acids. Trimming stripped 4 bases from V and 2 bases from J, with 9 bases between. Germline lookup yields CDR1 SGHAT and CDR2 FQNNGV. CDR3 sequence: CASSWHKAYEQYF. In nucleotides, the CDR3 is TGTGCCAGCAGCTGGCACAAAGCCTACGAGCAGTACTTC.

The chain has TRBV27 and TRBJ2-1; weak D call: TRBD2 (5 bases). This CDR3 has 17 amino acids. The germline V gene encodes CDR1 MNHEY and CDR2 SMNVEV (reference sequence). V was pared by 5 bases and J by 8 bases, with 25 bases between. The CDR3 nucleotides are TGTGCCAGCAGTCCCCAAATCCACCGAGGGAGTGGGCATGAGCAGTTCTTC. Protein sequence: CASSPQIHRGSGHEQFF.

The chain combines TRBV4-3 with TRBJ1-3; 7 bases are a match to TRBD1. The CDR3 runs 14 residues. V lost 0 bases, J lost 7 bases, and 3 bases stayed unmatched. CDR1 and CDR2 from the germline V gene are LGHNA and YSLEER. The CDR3 loop is CASSQDTGANTIYF. CDR3 nucleotide sequence: TGCGCCAGCAGCCAAGACACAGGGGCCAACACCATATATTTT.

This sequence joins TRBV28 and TRBJ2-3; no reliable D call. The CDR3 spans 12 residues. The V and J ends lost 5 bases and 5 bases respectively, with 8 bases between them. Germline values: CDR1 MDHEN, CDR2 SYDVKM. CDR3 residues: CASSGRIDTQYF. The CDR3 coding sequence is TGTGCCAGCAGTGGACGGATAGATACGCAGTATTTT.

The chain carries TRBV25-1 and TRBJ2-1; 10 nucleotides align to TRBD2. This CDR3 spans 13 amino acids. The ends lost 2 bases at V and 10 bases at J; junction bases unmatched: 2. Germline V CDR1 and CDR2: MGHDK, SYGVNS. CDR3 residues: CASSEPGLAEQFF. The CDR3 coding sequence is TGTGCCAGCAGTGAACCGGGACTAGCGGAGCAGTTCTTC.

This rearrangement joins TRBV10-3 to TRBJ2-3, with TRBD2 matching 14 bases. Germline trimming cut 10 bases from V and 6 bases from J; bases unmatched to any gene: 9. In germline, CDR1 is ENHRY, CDR2 SYGVKD. There are 15 residues in the CDR3. CDR3 sequence reads: CASSGTSGRADTQYF. The CDR3 region has the DNA TGTGCCAGCTCCGGGACTAGCGGGAGAGCCGATACGCAGTATTTT.

CDR3 in DNA: TGTGCCAGCAGCCTAAGGGGGGCTGGTTATGGCTACACCTTC. Translated: CASSLRGAGYGYTF. The chain couples TRBV7-2 to TRBJ1-2, with D maybe TRBD1 (6 bases). CDR1 and CDR2 from the germline V gene are SGHTA and FQGNSA. V lost 5 bases, J lost 5 bases, and 15 bases lay in between. The CDR3 is 14 amino acids.

V and J are TRBV5-4 and TRBJ2-7; D assignment may be TRBD1 or TRBD2 (5 bases each). The V gene's germline CDR1 is SGHNT and CDR2 YYREEE (reference sequence). The CDR3 runs to 12 residues. V was pared by 0 bases and J by 6 bases, with 7 bases between. CDR3 amino acids: CASSLAGREQYF. The CDR3 DNA reads TGTGCCAGCAGCTTGGCGGGACGCGAGCAGTACTTC.

The J gene is TRBJ2-1, the V gene TRBV29-1, with D possibly matching TRBD2 (5 bases). From germline, CDR1 is SQVTM and CDR2 ANQGSEA. The CDR3 sequence is 12 residues long. Trimming left V 3 bases short and J 7 bases short, with 10 bases between. CDR3 amino acids: CSVDGVRNEQFF. The CDR3 DNA reads TGCAGCGTTGACGGGGTGAGGAATGAGCAGTTCTTC.

The V gene is TRBV7-2, the J gene TRBJ1-5; D is perhaps TRBD1 (6 bases). V lost 3 bases, J lost 2 bases, and 8 bases lay in between. Germline loops: CDR1 SGHTA, CDR2 FQGNSA. The length of the CDR3 is 14 residues. The CDR3 region has the DNA TGTGCCAGCAGCTTGGACAGTGGCAATCAGCCCCAGCATTTT. It translates to CASSLDSGNQPQHF.

The rearrangement joins TRBV6-5 to TRBJ1-4; 9 positions match TRBD1. The CDR3 length is 14 residues. Germline CDR1 reads MNHEY; CDR2 reads SVGAGI. Trimming removed 4 bases from V and 6 bases from J; junction bases left unmatched: 3. CDR3 sequence: CASSWGQGDEKLFF. Written as DNA, the CDR3 is TGTGCCAGCAGTTGGGGACAGGGAGATGAAAAACTGTTTTTT.

The gene calls are TRBV28 and TRBJ2-7; D is ambiguous. CDR3 length: 13 residues. Germline V lookup: CDR1 MDHEN, CDR2 SYDVKM. Trimming removed 2 bases from V and 0 bases from J, with 5 bases in between. CDR3 nucleotide sequence: TGTGCCAGCAGTTTAGGAAGCTCCTACGAGCAGTACTTC. This encodes CASSLGSSYEQYF.

This chain links TRBV10-1 with TRBJ2-5, with 14 bases fitting TRBD2. The CDR3 runs to 17 residues. The V gene end was trimmed by 3 bases and the J gene end by 6 bases; junction bases not matched to a gene: 9. The germline V gene has CDR1 WNHNN and CDR2 SYGVQD (reference sequence). CDR3: CASSDTGTSGSYKTQYF. CDR3 DNA: TGCGCCAGCAGTGACACCGGGACTAGCGGGAGTTACAAGACCCAGTACTTC.

The genes are TRBV11-3 and TRBJ2-2; D is perhaps TRBD1 or TRBD2 (6 bases each). V was pared by 3 bases and J by 5 bases, with 13 bases between. In germline, CDR1 is SGHNT, CDR2 YENEEA. The CDR3 consists of 15 residues. The CDR3 DNA reads as TGTGCCAGCAGCTTGTACGCGGGACAAACCGGGGAGCTGTTTTTT. Translating gives CASSLYAGQTGELFF.

The chain is built from TRBV6-5 and TRBJ1-2; TRBD1 might be the D (5 bases). Trimming shortened V by 5 bases and J by 6 bases, and 19 bases separated the two germline ends. CDR1 and CDR2 (germline): MNHEY, SVGAGI. The CDR3 covers 15 residues. The CDR3 DNA sequence: TGTGCCAGCAGTCCCCCGGGACTCCCATCGGATGGCTACACCTTC. Its protein product is CASSPPGLPSDGYTF.

This clone was detected only once. The chain has TRBV6-5 and TRBJ2-7; D tentatively reads TRBD1 or TRBD2 (5 bases each). CDR3 size: 15 residues. V lost 6 bases and J 2 bases, leaving 17 bases between the germline ends. Germline V lookup: CDR1 MNHEY, CDR2 SVGAGI. CDR3: CASRILRDAAYEQYF. CDR3 in DNA: TGTGCCAGCAGAATCCTCAGGGACGCGGCCTACGAGCAGTACTTC.

V and J are TRBV5-1 and TRBJ1-4; 10 bases match TRBD1. The germline V gene encodes CDR1 SGHRS and CDR2 YFSETQ. The CDR3 has 15 residues. Losses at the gene ends were 2 bases for V and 7 bases for J; bases not matched to a gene: 5. The CDR3 reads CASSFAGQGSEKLFF. The CDR3 DNA is TGCGCCAGCAGCTTCGCGGGACAGGGGAGTGAAAAACTGTTTTTT. Supplemented by reference TRBV5-1 and TRBJ1-4, the full variable domain reads KAGVTQTPRYLIKTRGQQVTLSCSPISGHRSVSWYQQTPGQGLQFLFEYFSETQRNKGNFPGRFSGRQFSNSRSEMNVSTLELGDSALYLCASSFAGQGSEKLFFGSGTQLSVL.

J is TRBJ2-1 and V is TRBV25-1, with D tentatively TRBD1 (5 bases). The germline gives CDR1 MGHDK, CDR2 SYGVNS. CDR3 length: 15 residues. The ends were cut back, 1 base at V and 2 bases at J, with 9 bases in the middle. The CDR3 reads CASSESPGPYNEQFF. The CDR3 bases are TGTGCCAGCAGTGAATCGCCAGGGCCCTACAATGAGCAGTTCTTC.

This chain connects TRBV6-6 to TRBJ1-2, with 8 nucleotides matching TRBD1. The CDR3 length is 14 residues. V was pared by 5 bases and J by 3 bases, with 5 bases of the junction left unmatched. Looked up from germline, CDR1 is MNHNY and CDR2 is SVGAGI (reference sequence). The CDR3 DNA reads TGTGCCAGCAGTCGGACAGGGTTGGACTATGGCTACACCTTC. Translation gives CASSRTGLDYGYTF.

V usage is TRBV30 and J usage is TRBJ1-2; D is uncertain. Germline lookup yields CDR1 GTSNPN and CDR2 SVGIG (reference sequence). CDR3 size: 13 residues. The germline V and J ends were trimmed by 2 bases and 4 bases, with 11 bases remaining between them. The CDR3 loop is CAWSYGWSYGYTF. CDR3 coding DNA: TGTGCCTGGAGTTATGGGTGGAGCTATGGCTACACCTTC.

This clone was seen repeatedly, ten times or more. This chain uses TRBV7-9 with TRBJ1-3; 9 nucleotides agree with TRBD1. This CDR3 region has 16 residues. V shed 3 bases, J shed 2 bases, and the junction held 5 bases outside the gene matches. Per the germline V gene, CDR1 is SEHNR and CDR2 is FQNEAQ (reference sequence). The DNA of the CDR3 is TGTGCCAGCAGCTTCAGACAGGGGGGGGCTGGAAACACCATATATTTT. Translating gives CASSFRQGGAGNTIYF.

The J gene is TRBJ1-1, the V gene TRBV19; 8 nucleotides align to TRBD1. V lost 6 bases and J lost 0; bases outside the gene matches: 3. In germline, CDR1 is LNHDA, CDR2 SQIVND (reference sequence). The CDR3 consists of 14 residues. The CDR3 spells CASRLDRVNTEAFF. The CDR3 bases are TGTGCCAGTAGATTGGACAGGGTGAACACTGAAGCTTTCTTT.

The V and J genes are TRBV7-8 and TRBJ1-2; D is perhaps TRBD1 (6 bases). Trimming left V 4 bases short and J 2 bases short, with 14 bases between. The CDR3 loop spans 15 amino acids. Germline V gives CDR1 SGHVS, CDR2 FQNEAQ. CDR3 loop: CASSSQGSGNYGYTF. The CDR3 DNA reads as TGTGCCAGCAGCTCACAGGGATCGGGGAACTATGGCTACACCTTC. Based on the CDR3 plus reference TRBV7-8 and TRBJ1-2, the full variable domain is GAGVSQSPRYKVAKRGQDVALRCDPISGHVSLFWYQQALGQGPEFLTYFQNEAQLDKSGLPSDRFFAERPEGSVSTLKIQRTQQEDSAVYLCASSSQGSGNYGYTFGSGTRLTVV.